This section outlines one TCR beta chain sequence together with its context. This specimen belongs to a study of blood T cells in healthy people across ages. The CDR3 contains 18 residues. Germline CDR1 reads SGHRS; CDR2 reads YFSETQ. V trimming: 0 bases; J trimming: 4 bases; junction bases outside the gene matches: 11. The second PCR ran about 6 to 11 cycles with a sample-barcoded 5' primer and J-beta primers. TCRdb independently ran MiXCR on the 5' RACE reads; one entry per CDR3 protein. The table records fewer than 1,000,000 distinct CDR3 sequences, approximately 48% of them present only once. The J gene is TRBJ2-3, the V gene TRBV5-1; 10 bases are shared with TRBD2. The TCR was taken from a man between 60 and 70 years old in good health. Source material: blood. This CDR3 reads CASSLELLAGAGADTQYF. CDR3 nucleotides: TGCGCCAGCAGCTTGGAACTCCTAGCGGGGGCTGGAGCAGATACGCAGTATTTT.